This T cell receptor beta chain was sequenced for a study of blood T cell repertoires in COVID-19. About the research overall: Samples came from the United States, Italy and Spain, spanning acute and convalescent COVID-19. Sources were T cells, B-cell-depleted T cells, or PBMCs; the material itself was cDNA or gDNA.

Germline V gene lookup returns CDR1 SGHRS and CDR2 YFSETQ. V gave up 5 bases and J gave up 2 bases, with 14 bases separating them. This CDR3 has 14 amino acids. This clone was seen only once. Per the original methods: Counts of nucleated cells, estimated from reference gene primer amplification, were obtained. Only in-frame clones appear in the TCRdb table, and some are missing; sequencing was by immunoSEQ multiplex PCR. That table is the source of V, J and clone size, and D and trimming were worked out from the DNA. The top ten hold around 0.84% of the sample, which has 220,000 or so clones, 90% to 95% seen once.

The receptor comes from a man aged 55 to 70 with COVID-19, enrolled during active disease. The J gene is TRBJ2-7, the V gene TRBV5-1; D possibly corresponds to TRBD1 (6 bases). Input material: peripheral blood. In DNA, the CDR3 is TGCGCCAGCAGTTTTCCGGGACACCCCTACGAGCAGTACTTC. Translating it yields CASSFPGHPYEQYF.